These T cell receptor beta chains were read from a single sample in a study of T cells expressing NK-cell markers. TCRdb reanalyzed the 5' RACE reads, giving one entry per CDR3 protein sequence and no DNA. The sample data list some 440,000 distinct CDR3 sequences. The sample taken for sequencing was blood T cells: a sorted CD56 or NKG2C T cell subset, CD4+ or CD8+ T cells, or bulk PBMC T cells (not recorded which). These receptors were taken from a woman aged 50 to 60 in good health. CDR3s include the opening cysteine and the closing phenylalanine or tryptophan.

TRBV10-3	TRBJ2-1	CAITQGLAGAEQFF
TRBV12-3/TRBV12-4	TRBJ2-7	CASSFTTDPIYEQYF
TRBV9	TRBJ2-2	CASSVALAGGHGELFF
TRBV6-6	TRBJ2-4	CASSYEGVGIQYF
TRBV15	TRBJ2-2	CATSRLAGGSTGELFF
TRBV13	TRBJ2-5	CASSQRGPETQYF
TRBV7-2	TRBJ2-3	CASSLLVTSGRAVDTQYF
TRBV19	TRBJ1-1	CASSRTVSNTEAFF
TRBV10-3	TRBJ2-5	CAISETTGYMETQYF
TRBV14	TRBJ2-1	CASSPLGGRFNEQFF
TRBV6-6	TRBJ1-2	CASSARPPGQGLDGYTF
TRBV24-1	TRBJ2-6	CATSGASPSGANVLTF
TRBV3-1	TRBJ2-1	CASSLPMGLAADEQFF
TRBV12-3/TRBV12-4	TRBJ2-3	CASSLGTSLATQYF
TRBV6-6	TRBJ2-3	CASSYSRSDSTDTQYF
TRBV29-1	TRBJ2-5	CSVEDLYLEETQYF
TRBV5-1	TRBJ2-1	CASSFSRREKFF
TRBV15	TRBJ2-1	CATSPLGRGEQFF
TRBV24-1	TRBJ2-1	CATSDAGLAGVVEQFF
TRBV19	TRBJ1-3	CASSRRGYGNTIYF
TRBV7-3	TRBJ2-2	CASSPNGRLNTGELFF
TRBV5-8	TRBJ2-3	CASSPGGQADTQYF
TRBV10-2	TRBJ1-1	CATRTGGTEAFF
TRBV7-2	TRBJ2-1	CASSLGMREATGEQFF
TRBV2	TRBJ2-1	CASPTGRLAPSEQFF
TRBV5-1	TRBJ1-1	CASSLSHPAVVTEAFF
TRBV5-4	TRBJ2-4	CASSLTSGSWGNIQYF
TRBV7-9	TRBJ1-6	CASSLSVSGSPLHF
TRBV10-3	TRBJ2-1	CAISRTPGLGFDNEQFF
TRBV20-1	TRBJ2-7	CSAVRQGIGLYEQYF
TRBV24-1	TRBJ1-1	CATSRTGNFAEAFF
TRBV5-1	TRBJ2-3	CASSPWTADTQYF
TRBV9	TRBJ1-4	CASSGRGGSHEKLFF
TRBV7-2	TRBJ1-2	CASSLLGHGNYGYTF
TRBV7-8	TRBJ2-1	CASSISVESYNEQFF
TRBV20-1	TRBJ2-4	CSARNNGTSPVLAKNIQYF
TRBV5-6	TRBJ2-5	CASSPDVERETQYF
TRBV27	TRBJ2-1	CASSLIRHSAANEQFF